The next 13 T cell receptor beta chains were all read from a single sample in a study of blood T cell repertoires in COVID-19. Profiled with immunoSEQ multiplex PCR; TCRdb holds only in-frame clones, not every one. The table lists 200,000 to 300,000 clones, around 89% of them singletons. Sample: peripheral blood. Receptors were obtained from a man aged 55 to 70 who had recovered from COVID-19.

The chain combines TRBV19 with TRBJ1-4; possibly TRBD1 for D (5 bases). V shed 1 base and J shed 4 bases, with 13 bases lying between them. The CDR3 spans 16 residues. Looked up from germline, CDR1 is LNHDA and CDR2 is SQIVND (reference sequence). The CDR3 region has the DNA TGTGCCAGTAGTATAGCCCTTACAGGTTTTAATGAAAAACTGTTTTTT. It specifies CASSIALTGFNEKLFF.

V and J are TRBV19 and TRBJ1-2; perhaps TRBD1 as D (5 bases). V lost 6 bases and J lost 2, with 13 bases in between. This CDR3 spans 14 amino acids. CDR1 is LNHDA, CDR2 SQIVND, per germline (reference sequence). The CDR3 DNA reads TGTGCCAGTAGAACGATCGGGGGGAACTATGGCTACACCTTC. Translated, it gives CASRTIGGNYGYTF.

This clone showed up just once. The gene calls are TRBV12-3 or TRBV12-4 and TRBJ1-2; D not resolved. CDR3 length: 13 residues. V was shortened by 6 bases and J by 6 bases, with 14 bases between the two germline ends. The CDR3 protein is CASSLPLGDGYTF. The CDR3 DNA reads TGTGCCAGCAGCTTGCCTCTAGGAGATGGCTACACCTTC.

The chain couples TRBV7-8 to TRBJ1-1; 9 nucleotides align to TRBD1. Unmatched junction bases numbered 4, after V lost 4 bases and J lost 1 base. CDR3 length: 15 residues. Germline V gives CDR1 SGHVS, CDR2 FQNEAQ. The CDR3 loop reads CASSYRQGGNTEAFF. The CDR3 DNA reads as TGTGCCAGCAGCTATAGACAGGGGGGGAACACTGAAGCTTTCTTT.

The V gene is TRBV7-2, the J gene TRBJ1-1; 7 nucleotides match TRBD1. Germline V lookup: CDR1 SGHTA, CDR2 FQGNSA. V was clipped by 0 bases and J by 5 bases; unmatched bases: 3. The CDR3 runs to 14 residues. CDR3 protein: CASSLAAGGTEAFF. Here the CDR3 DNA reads TGTGCCAGCAGCTTAGCGGCAGGGGGGACTGAAGCTTTCTTT.

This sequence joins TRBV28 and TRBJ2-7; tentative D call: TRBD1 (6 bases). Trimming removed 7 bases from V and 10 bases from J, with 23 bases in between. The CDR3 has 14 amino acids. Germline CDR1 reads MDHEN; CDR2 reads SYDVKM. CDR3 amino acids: CASTFEAGQISQYF. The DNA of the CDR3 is TGTGCCAGCACCTTTGAGGCCGGACAGATTTCACAGTACTTC. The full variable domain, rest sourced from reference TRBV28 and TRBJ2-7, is DVKVTQSSRYLVKRTGEKVFLECVQDMDHENMFWYRQDPGLGLRLIYFSYDVKMKEKGDIPEGYSVSREKKERFSLILESASTNQTSMYLCASTFEAGQISQYFGPGTRLTVT.

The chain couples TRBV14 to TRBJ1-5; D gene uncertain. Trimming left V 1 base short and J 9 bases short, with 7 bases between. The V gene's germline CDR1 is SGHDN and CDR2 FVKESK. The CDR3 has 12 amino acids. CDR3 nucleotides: TGTGCCAGCAGCCAAGGTGCGGGGCCCCAGCATTTT. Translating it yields CASSQGAGPQHF.

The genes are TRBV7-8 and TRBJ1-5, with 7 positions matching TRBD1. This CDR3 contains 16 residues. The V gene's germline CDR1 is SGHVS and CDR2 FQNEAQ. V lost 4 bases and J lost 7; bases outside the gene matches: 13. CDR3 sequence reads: CASSSLQTGLGQPQHF. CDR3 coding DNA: TGTGCCAGCAGCTCGCTACAGACAGGGTTAGGGCAGCCCCAGCATTTT.

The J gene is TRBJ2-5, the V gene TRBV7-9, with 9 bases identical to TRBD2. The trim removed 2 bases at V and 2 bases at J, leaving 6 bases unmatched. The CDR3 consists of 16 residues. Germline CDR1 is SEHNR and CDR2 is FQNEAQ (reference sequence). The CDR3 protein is CASSLSGTSRQETQYF. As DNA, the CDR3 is TGTGCCAGCAGCTTATCCGGGACTAGCAGACAAGAGACCCAGTACTTC.

CDR3 coding DNA: TGTGCCAGCAGCCAAGCATTGGCAAGCGGAAAAAACATTCAGTACTTC. This translates into CASSQALASGKNIQYF. The V gene is TRBV3-1 (or the pseudogene TRBV3-2), the J gene TRBJ2-4; possibly TRBD2 for D (5 bases). Trimming left V 1 base short and J 4 bases short, with 14 bases between. Germline assignment: CDR1 LGHDT and CDR2 YNNKEL (reference sequence). The CDR3 extends over 16 amino acids.

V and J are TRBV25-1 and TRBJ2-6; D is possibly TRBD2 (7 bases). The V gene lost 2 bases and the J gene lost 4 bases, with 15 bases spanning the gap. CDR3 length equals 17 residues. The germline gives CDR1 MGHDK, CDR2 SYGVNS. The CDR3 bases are TGTGCCAGCAGTGAAACGTACCGGGGGGCAGGGGCCAACGTCCTGACTTTC. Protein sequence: CASSETYRGAGANVLTF.

The CDR3 region has the DNA TGTGCCAGCAGCTTCGACAGATTCTCTGGAAACACCATATATTTT. Amino acids: CASSFDRFSGNTIYF. The rearrangement links TRBV11-1 to TRBJ1-3, with a tentative D call TRBD1 (5 bases). The germline V and J ends were trimmed by 3 bases and 0 bases, with 9 bases remaining between them. CDR3 length: 15 amino acids. Looked up from germline, CDR1 is SGHAT and CDR2 is FQDESV (reference sequence). The full variable domain, completed using reference TRBV11-1 and TRBJ1-3, is EAEVAQSPRYKITEKSQAVAFWCDPISGHATLYWYRQILGQGPELLVQFQDESVVDDSQLPKDRFSAERLKGVDSTLKIQPAELGDSAMYLCASSFDRFSGNTIYFGEGSWLTVV.

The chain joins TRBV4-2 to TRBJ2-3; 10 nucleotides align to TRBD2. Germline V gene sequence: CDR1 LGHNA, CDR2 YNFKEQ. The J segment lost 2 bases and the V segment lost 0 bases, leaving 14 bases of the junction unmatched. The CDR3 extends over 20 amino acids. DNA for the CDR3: TGTGCCAGCAGCCAAGATCCCGTAGCGGGGGGACTAGTATACACAGATACGCAGTATTTT. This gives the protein CASSQDPVAGGLVYTDTQYF.